Presented here are 20 T cell receptor beta chains from one specimen sequenced in a study of shared clonotypes between healthy human individuals. The table came from immunoSEQ multiplex PCR; TCRdb's copy has only in-frame clones and leaves some out. The sample includes around 1.6 million clones, 98% of them seen just once. Sample: naive CD4+ T cells sorted from blood. The subset denotes: CD45RA+ positively selected. Receptors originate from a man aged 25 to 45 in good health.

V and J are TRBV5-1 and TRBJ2-3, with TRBD1 matching over 8 bases. This CDR3 contains 19 residues. Trimming cost V 3 bases and J 2 bases; bases outside gene matches: 17. In germline, CDR1 is SGHRS, CDR2 YFSETQ. The CDR3 protein is CASSSRPTGVRTYTDTQYF. The CDR3 nucleotides are TGCGCCAGCAGCTCGAGACCGACAGGGGTTCGGACCTACACAGATACGCAGTATTTT.

This clone was observed a single time. The chain uses TRBV29-1 and TRBJ2-3; possible D gene TRBD1, 6 bases. Germline V gene lookup returns CDR1 SQVTM and CDR2 ANQGSEA. The V end lost 4 bases, the J end lost 1 base, and 12 bases lay between the germline ends. The length of the CDR3 is 14 residues. The CDR3 protein is CSVGPRGGTDTQYF. Written as DNA, the CDR3 is TGCAGCGTTGGGCCCAGGGGAGGCACAGATACGCAGTATTTT.

This sequence joins TRBV5-1 and TRBJ1-2; no definite D call. V was cut by 5 bases and J by 3 bases, with 14 bases left in between. The CDR3 has 14 amino acids. The V gene's germline CDR1 is SGHRS and CDR2 YFSETQ. CDR3 sequence reads: CASSLANRDYGYTF. For the CDR3, the DNA is TGCGCCAGCAGTCTCGCGAATAGGGACTATGGCTACACCTTC.

The CDR3 DNA is TGTGCCAGCAGCTTCAAAGTGCAAGAGACCCAGTACTTC. It specifies CASSFKVQETQYF. The V call is TRBV11-3, the J call TRBJ2-5; D gene unclear. The CDR3 has 13 amino acids. Germline V gene lookup returns CDR1 SGHNT and CDR2 YENEEA. Trimming cost V 3 bases and J 2 bases, with 7 bases left between them.

This clone was detected once. The chain couples TRBV5-1 to TRBJ2-7; D uncertain. The ends were cut back, 0 bases at V and 1 base at J, with 8 bases in the middle. Germline V gene data show CDR1 as SGHRS and CDR2 as YFSETQ. This CDR3 comprises 14 residues. DNA for the CDR3: TGCGCCAGCAGCTTGGGACACCCTTCCTACGAGCAGTACTTC. It encodes CASSLGHPSYEQYF.

The genes are TRBV25-1 and TRBJ1-5; D remains unclear. Germline CDR1 and CDR2: MGHDK and SYGVNS. V was shortened by 3 bases and J by 0 bases, with 6 bases between the two germline ends. The CDR3 has 14 residues. The CDR3 DNA follows: TGTGCCAGCAGTGACCCAGCTAGCAATCAGCCCCAGCATTTT. It is translated as CASSDPASNQPQHF.

This chain joins TRBV7-3 and TRBJ2-7; D tentatively reads TRBD1 or TRBD2 (5 bases each). Trimming stripped 2 bases from V and 7 bases from J, with 18 bases between. CDR3 size: 15 residues. The germline gives CDR1 SGHTA, CDR2 FQGTGA. The CDR3 sequence: CASSLESGRDLEQYF. The CDR3 region has the DNA TGTGCCAGCAGCTTAGAGAGTGGAAGGGACCTGGAGCAGTACTTC.

This chain links TRBV28 with TRBJ1-5, with 8 bases matching TRBD1. Losses at the gene ends were 6 bases for V and 1 base for J; bases not matched to a gene: 2. Germline loops: CDR1 MDHEN, CDR2 SYDVKM. The CDR3 is 14 amino acids. The CDR3 nucleotides read TGTGCCAGCAGCTGGACAGGGAGCAATCAGCCCCAGCATTTT. Amino acid sequence: CASSWTGSNQPQHF.

As for this clone: This sample also contains other DNA sequences that code for the same CDR3. V gene TRBV28 combines with J gene TRBJ2-3; D gene ambiguous. The CDR3 runs 12 residues. Germline CDR1 reads MDHEN; CDR2 reads SYDVKM. Trimming took off 6 bases at V and 6 bases at J, with 10 bases between the two ends. The CDR3: CASSLRRDTQYF. The CDR3, as DNA: TGTGCCAGCAGCCTACGGCGGGATACGCAGTATTTT.

The V gene is TRBV2, the J gene TRBJ1-5, with TRBD1 as a possible D gene (6 bases). V lost 3 bases to trimming and J lost 6 bases, with 15 bases between them. The CDR3 length is 15 residues. Germline V gene sequence: CDR1 SNHLY, CDR2 FYNNEI. This chain's CDR3 is CASSDRGAVTQPQHF. The CDR3, as DNA: TGTGCCAGCAGTGACCGGGGGGCAGTGACTCAGCCCCAGCATTTT.

The chain has TRBV2 and TRBJ2-5; 13 bases fit TRBD2. Germline assignment: CDR1 SNHLY and CDR2 FYNNEI. J lost 1 base, V lost 8 bases, and 7 bases had no gene match. The CDR3 consists of 16 residues. Written as DNA, the CDR3 is TGTGCCAGCCGACGACTAGCGGGAGGAGGCCAAGAGACCCAGTACTTC. This gives the protein CASRRLAGGGQETQYF. Full variable domain (remainder filled in from reference TRBV2 and TRBJ2-5): EPEVTQTPSHQVTQMGQEVILRCVPISNHLYFYWYRQILGQKVEFLVSFYNNEISEKSEIFDDQFSVERPDGSNFTLKIRSTKLEDSAMYFCASRRLAGGGQETQYFGPGTRLLVL.

In this sample, this clone turned up once. The chain uses TRBV7-9 and TRBJ2-1; 9 positions agree with TRBD2. Trimming at V came to 7 bases and at J to 6 bases, leaving 10 bases not matched to a gene. This CDR3 has 15 amino acids. Per the germline V gene, CDR1 is SEHNR and CDR2 is FQNEAQ (reference sequence). The DNA for the CDR3 is TGTGCCAGCATTAAATTAGCGGGAGCATCCAATGAGCAGTTCTTC. Encoded protein: CASIKLAGASNEQFF.

The rearrangement uses TRBV18 and TRBJ2-2, with D unclear. V shed 2 bases and J shed 5 bases, with 6 bases lying between them. The CDR3 totals 13 residues. The V gene's germline CDR1 is KGHSH and CDR2 LQKENI. This CDR3 reads CASSPMVTGELFF. The CDR3 DNA sequence: TGTGCCAGCTCACCAATGGTTACCGGGGAGCTGTTTTTT.

This clone was detected only once. The chain combines TRBV27 with TRBJ2-7; the D gene is possibly TRBD2 (6 bases). Germline CDR1 and CDR2: MNHEY and SMNVEV (reference sequence). The CDR3 length is 16 residues. V was cut by 5 bases and J by 3 bases, with 20 bases left in between. The DNA for the CDR3 is TGTGCCAGCAGTACACCTCGGGGGAGGACAAACTACGAGCAGTACTTC. Residues: CASSTPRGRTNYEQYF.

V usage is TRBV30 and J usage is TRBJ2-7; D may be TRBD2 (6 bases). This CDR3 has 14 residues. Germline V lookup: CDR1 GTSNPN, CDR2 SVGIG (reference sequence). V was trimmed by 1 base and J by 3 bases, leaving 13 bases between them. The CDR3 region is CAWSGSGQYYEQYF. The CDR3, as DNA: TGTGCCTGGAGTGGTAGCGGCCAATACTACGAGCAGTACTTC.

V gene TRBV10-2 combines with J gene TRBJ2-7, with 10 positions matching TRBD1. CDR1 WSHSY and CDR2 SAAADI come from the germline V gene. The V segment lost 3 bases and the J segment 4 bases; nucleotides outside the gene matches: 3. This CDR3 is built from 14 residues. The CDR3 reads CASSEGTGAYEQYF. The CDR3 bases are TGCGCCAGCAGTGAAGGGACAGGGGCTTACGAGCAGTACTTC.

J is TRBJ2-7 and V is TRBV27; D not resolved. With 5 bases removed from V and 4 bases from J, the gap between germline ends came to 3 bases. Germline values: CDR1 MNHEY, CDR2 SMNVEV (reference sequence). This CDR3 is 10 amino acids long. The CDR3 nucleotides are TGTGCCAGCAGTGCATACGAGCAGTACTTC. Amino acids: CASSAYEQYF.

The chain combines TRBV29-1 with TRBJ2-1, with D perhaps matching TRBD1 (5 bases). The germline V gene has CDR1 SQVTM and CDR2 ANQGSEA. With 2 bases removed from V and 2 bases from J, the gap between germline ends came to 10 bases. This CDR3 is 14 amino acids long. In DNA form, the CDR3 reads TGCAGCGTTGAACCCCAAGGGGCCTACAATGAGCAGTTCTTC. Translating it yields CSVEPQGAYNEQFF.

This clone was detected only once. The chain links TRBV7-9 to TRBJ1-1; possibly TRBD1 for D (6 bases). Between the trimmed V and J ends, which lost 5 bases and 1 base, there was a span of 20 bases. This CDR3 spans 17 amino acids. Per germline, CDR1 SEHNR and CDR2 FQNEAQ (reference sequence). CDR3 nucleotides: TGTGCCAGCAGCCCGCGGGACAAACAAAGTTGGAACACTGAAGCTTTCTTT. Translating gives CASSPRDKQSWNTEAFF.

Concerning this clone itself: At one boundary the junction diverges from the germline segment, which might be a read error. This chain uses TRBV7-7 with TRBJ2-2; TRBD2 matches 14 bases. The CDR3 extends over 16 amino acids. The germline CDR1 and CDR2 sequences are SSHAT and FNYEAQ (reference sequence). The CDR3 DNA reads as TGTGCTAGCAGCTTAGGGACTAGCGGGAGTGTCGGGGAGCTGTTTTTT. It translates to CASSLGTSGSVGELFF.